The next 4 T cell receptor beta chains were all read from a single sample in a study of patients and donors after allogeneic stem cell transplantation (dated by TCRdb to 2020 to 2022). The method was RT-PCR. The listed sequencing device is NextSeq 550. TCRdb passed the public sequencing reads through fastp at Q25 and MiXCR, retaining productive beta sequences. All rows with the same CDR3 protein become a single entry with the most common DNA and genes. Present in this sample are roughly 940,000 distinct CDR3 sequences, over 15% of which were seen just once. Together, the top ten hold about 6% of the sample. Sequences were obtained from blood, either unsorted or a sorted T cell fraction (not recorded which). These TCRs come from a human donor who was either an allogeneic HSCT recipient or a stem cell or donor lymphocyte infusion donor (not recorded which). It is not recorded whose cells these are; they may come from a transplant donor.

This clonotype was recorded many times. V usage is TRBV5-1 and J usage is TRBJ2-2; 10 bases map to TRBD1. V was clipped by 3 bases and J by 5 bases; unmatched bases: 4. The CDR3 spans 15 residues. CDR1 is SGHRS, CDR2 YFSETQ, per germline. CDR3 sequence reads: CASSSGTGDTGELFF. The CDR3, as DNA: TGCGCCAGCAGCTCCGGGACAGGGGATACCGGGGAGCTGTTTTTT.

V is TRBV7-9 and J is TRBJ2-6; no firm D call. Germline CDR1 is SEHNR and CDR2 is FQNEAQ (reference sequence). CDR3 length: 15 residues. Trimming removed 7 bases from V and 2 bases from J, with 12 bases in between. The CDR3 nucleotides are TGTGCCAGCACCGTTTCTTACCCTGGGGCCAACGTCCTGACTTTC. This gives the protein CASTVSYPGANVLTF. Variable domain in full (rest from reference TRBV7-9 and TRBJ2-6): DTGVSQNPRHKITKRGQNVTFRCDPISEHNRLYWYRQTLGQGPEFLTYFQNEAQLEKSRLLSDRFSAERPKGSFSTLEIQRTEQGDSAMYLCASTVSYPGANVLTFGAGSRLTVL.

This clonotype appeared many times. This chain connects TRBV2 to TRBJ2-7; 7 nucleotides agree with TRBD1. The germline V gene has CDR1 SNHLY and CDR2 FYNNEI. The trim removed 4 bases at V and 5 bases at J, leaving 5 bases unmatched. The CDR3 has 13 residues. The CDR3 here is CASSGQGGNEQYF. For the CDR3, the DNA is TGTGCCAGCAGTGGCCAAGGGGGCAACGAGCAGTACTTC.

This clonotype came up a few times. The rearrangement joins TRBV15 to TRBJ1-1, with TRBD1 identical over 7 bases. With V trimmed by 0 bases and J by 5 bases, 6 bases remained unmatched. There are 15 residues in the CDR3. Germline V lookup: CDR1 LNHNV, CDR2 YYDKDF (reference sequence). CDR3 DNA sequence: TGTGCCACCAGCAGAGATAGGGGGACAGAAACTGAAGCTTTCTTT. This gives the protein CATSRDRGTETEAFF.